These T cell receptor beta chains were read from a single sample in a study of cytomegalovirus exposure and HLA in healthy donors. Sequencing was performed with immunoSEQ multiplex PCR; in TCRdb, only in-frame clones are kept and a portion is missing. This sample's table has some 48,000 clones. The sequenced material came from PBMCs. Receptors were obtained from a man in his forties in good health and CMV-seropositive. Both conserved end residues are trimmed from each CDR3. The D gene is left open where the match is weak.

v_call	d_call	j_call	cdr3_length	cdr3_aa
TRBV7-9	TRBD2	TRBJ2-5	15	ASTLGVGGGAQETQY
TRBV7-2	TRBD2	TRBJ2-5	15	ASSRRSGGLGGETQY
TRBV29-1	TRBD2	TRBJ2-7	11	SAGGGLSGEQY
TRBV28	-	TRBJ1-1	10	ASSLYEKEAF
TRBV7-6	-	TRBJ2-7	11	ASSLGLGDEQY
TRBV6-4	TRBD1	TRBJ2-3	12	ASSEGQGADTQY
TRBV7-8	TRBD1	TRBJ1-5	12	ASSSGQGRQPQH
TRBV9	-	TRBJ2-3	14	ASSPRSQGGADTQY
TRBV4-3	TRBD1	TRBJ2-7	10	ASSHGTGAQY
TRBV7-8	-	TRBJ2-7	12	ASSLGVGSYEQY
TRBV5-1	-	TRBJ1-1	15	ASSKITGTPGDTEAF
TRBV28	TRBD1	TRBJ1-2	14	ASSFGTGVRVYGYT
TRBV28	-	TRBJ1-2	11	ASSFQGYYGYT
TRBV6-6	-	-	10	ASSYGPAEQY
TRBV9	-	TRBJ2-1	13	ASSVDPGSYNEQF
TRBV18	-	TRBJ1-2	12	ASSPPSQGGGYT
TRBV14	-	TRBJ2-7	13	ASTHRITGTYEQY
TRBV13	-	-	13	ASSSSQDNPHEQY
TRBV4-3	TRBD1	TRBJ2-7	12	ASSQDWGQGQQY
TRBV19	TRBD1	TRBJ2-1	13	ASRSTGVTPNEQF
TRBV5-1	-	TRBJ1-5	11	ASRRDTNQPQH
TRBV23-1	-	TRBJ1-2	10	ASIGGIYGYT
TRBV10-3	-	TRBJ2-3	12	AISPGTSTDTQY
TRBV30	-	TRBJ2-3	12	AWTHSRGPDTQY
TRBV2	-	TRBJ1-4	11	ASSEVRVGKLF
TRBV2	TRBD2	TRBJ2-7	11	ASESGGTYEQY
TRBV27	-	TRBJ1-1	11	ASSFSLNTEAF
TRBV29-1	TRBD1	TRBJ2-2	12	SGRTGINTGELF